This T cell receptor beta chain was recorded in a study of cytomegalovirus exposure and HLA in healthy donors. About the study: The 95 to 150 validation repertoires used a platform that matched the one used for the approximately 620 first-cohort repertoires, as a later analysis reported.

Germline loops: CDR1 GTSNPN, CDR2 SVGIG (reference sequence). V shed 1 base and J 2 bases; nucleotides not matched to a gene: 4. The CDR3 extends over 15 amino acids. For this clone: Its antigen is not identified.

Study observations and caveats: The investigators catalogued 164 TCR beta chains as cytomegalovirus-associated.

Sequencing used immunoSEQ multiplex PCR; TCRdb keeps in-frame clones, though not all of them. The sample has about 150,000 clones; roughly 90% are singletons. The material sequenced was PBMCs. The clonotype was recovered from a man aged 18 to 30 in good health and CMV-seropositive. The gene calls are TRBV30 and TRBJ2-2, with 7 nucleotides matching TRBD2. CDR3 region: CAWSGAAGNTGELFF. The CDR3 region has the DNA TGTGCCTGGAGTGGGGCAGCGGGAAACACCGGGGAGCTGTTTTTT.